The clone carrying this T cell receptor (beta chain) was picked up many times. Time point indicated: technical triplicate 3. 5'RACE with 10-nucleotide random UMIs produced the cDNA. The output of every sequencing run exceeded 170 million TCR-beta sequences, derived from 15-18 subjects. TCRdb re-called the 5' RACE reads with MiXCR, one entry per CDR3 protein. Of 25,000 to 35,000 distinct CDR3 sequences in the sample, approximately 16% were seen once. The CDR3 consists of 17 residues. Germline CDR1 reads MNHNS; CDR2 reads SASEGT. V lost 6 bases and J lost 5; bases outside the gene matches: 11. This record belongs to a study of neurological immune-mediated disorders.

This chain uses TRBV6-1 with TRBJ2-3; TRBD2 agrees at 13 bases. The sequence was obtained from a female donor with HTLV-1-associated myelopathy (HAM/TSP). The sequencing input was CD4+ T cells from blood. The CDR3 here is CASRKRARLAGGDTQYF. Written as DNA, the CDR3 is TGTGCCAGCAGAAAAAGGGCGCGACTAGCGGGAGGAGATACGCAGTATTTT.